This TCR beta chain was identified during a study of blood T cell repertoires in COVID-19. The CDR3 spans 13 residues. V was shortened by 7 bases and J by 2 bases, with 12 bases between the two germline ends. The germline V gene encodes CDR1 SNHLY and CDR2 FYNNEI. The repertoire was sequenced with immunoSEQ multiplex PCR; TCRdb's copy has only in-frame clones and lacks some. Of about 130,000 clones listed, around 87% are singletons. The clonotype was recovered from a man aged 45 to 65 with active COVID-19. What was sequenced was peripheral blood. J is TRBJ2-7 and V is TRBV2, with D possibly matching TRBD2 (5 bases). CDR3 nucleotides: TGTGCCAGCATGCAATCCGGGGCCTACGAGCAGTACTTC. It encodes CASMQSGAYEQYF. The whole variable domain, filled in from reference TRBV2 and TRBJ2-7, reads EPEVTQTPSHQVTQMGQEVILRCVPISNHLYFYWYRQILGQKVEFLVSFYNNEISEKSEIFDDQFSVERPDGSNFTLKIRSTKLEDSAMYFCASMQSGAYEQYFGPGTRLTVT.